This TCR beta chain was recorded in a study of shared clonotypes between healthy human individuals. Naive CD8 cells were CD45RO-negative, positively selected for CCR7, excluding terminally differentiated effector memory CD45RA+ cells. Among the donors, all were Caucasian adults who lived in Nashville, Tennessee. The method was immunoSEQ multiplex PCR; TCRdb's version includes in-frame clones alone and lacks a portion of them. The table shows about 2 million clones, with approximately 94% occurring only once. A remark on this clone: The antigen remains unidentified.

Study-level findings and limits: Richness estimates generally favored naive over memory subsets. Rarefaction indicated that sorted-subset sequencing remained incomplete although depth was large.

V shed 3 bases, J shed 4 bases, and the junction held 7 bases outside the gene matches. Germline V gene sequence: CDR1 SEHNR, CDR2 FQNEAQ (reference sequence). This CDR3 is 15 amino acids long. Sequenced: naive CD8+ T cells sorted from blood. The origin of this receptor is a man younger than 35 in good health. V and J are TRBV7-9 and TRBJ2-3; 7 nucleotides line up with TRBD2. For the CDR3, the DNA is TGTGCCAGCAGCTTCTTCGCGGGAGTCGCAGATACGCAGTATTTT. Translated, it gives CASSFFAGVADTQYF.